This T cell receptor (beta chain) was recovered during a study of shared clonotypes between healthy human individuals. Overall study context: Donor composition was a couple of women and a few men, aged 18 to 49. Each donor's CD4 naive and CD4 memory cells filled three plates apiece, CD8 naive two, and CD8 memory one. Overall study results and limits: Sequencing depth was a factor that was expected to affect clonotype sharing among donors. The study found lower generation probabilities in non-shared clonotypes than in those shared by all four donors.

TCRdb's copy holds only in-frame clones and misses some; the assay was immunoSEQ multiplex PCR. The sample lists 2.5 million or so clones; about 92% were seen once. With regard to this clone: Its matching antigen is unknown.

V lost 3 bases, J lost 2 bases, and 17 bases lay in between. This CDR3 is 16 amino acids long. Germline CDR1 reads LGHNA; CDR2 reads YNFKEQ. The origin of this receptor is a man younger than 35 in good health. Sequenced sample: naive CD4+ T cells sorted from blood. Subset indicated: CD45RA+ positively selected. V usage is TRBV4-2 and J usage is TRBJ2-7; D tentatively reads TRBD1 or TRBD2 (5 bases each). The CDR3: CASSQVGVGTAYEQYF. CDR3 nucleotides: TGTGCCAGCAGCCAGGTGGGGGTAGGGACGGCCTACGAGCAGTACTTC.